A selection of T cell receptor beta chains follows, all from one sample in a study of blood T cell repertoires in COVID-19. The data were produced by immunoSEQ multiplex PCR, yet TCRdb's version contains in-frame clones alone and is incomplete. The table lists roughly 200,000 clones, roughly 88% of them singletons. The sequencing sample was made of PBMCs or T cells enriched from blood (not recorded which). These receptors came from a man aged 35 to 55 with acute COVID-19. Both conserved end residues are part of each CDR3. The D gene is left open where the match is weak. Rows give clone size only sometimes, using once, few, many, or a class for an expanded clone.

clone_size j_call d_call v_call cdr3_nt cdr3_aa
- TRBJ1-5 - TRBV3-1/TRBV3-2 TGTGCCAGCAGCCAAGATCGGTCCGCGGTATGGCCCCAGCATTTT CASSQDRSAVWPQHF
- TRBJ1-1 TRBD1 TRBV27 TGTGCCAGCAGTACTCAGGGGGCGAACACTGAAGCTTTCTTT CASSTQGANTEAFF
once TRBJ1-1 TRBD1 TRBV7-9 TGTGCCAGCAGCTCTAACAGGGGACGATTTGAAGCTTTCTTT CASSSNRGRFEAFF
- TRBJ2-7 TRBD1 TRBV19 TGTGCCAGTAGCATGACAGGGGGTATTCACGAGCAGTACTTC CASSMTGGIHEQYF
few TRBJ2-1 TRBD1 TRBV18 TGTGCCAGCTCACGCCGGACAGGGGACAATGAGCAGTTCTTC CASSRRTGDNEQFF
- TRBJ2-3 TRBD2 TRBV19 TGTGCCAGTAGTGCCGGGAGGGCAGCCGATACGCAGTATTTT CASSAGRAADTQYF
- TRBJ2-5 TRBD2 TRBV3-1/TRBV3-2 TGTGCCAGCAGCTTCGACCATAGCGGGAGGCGTCAAGAGACCCAGTACTTC CASSFDHSGRRQETQYF
once TRBJ1-1 TRBD1 TRBV18 TGTGCCAATGCCATGGGGACAGAGGAGAACACTGAAGCTTTCTTT CANAMGTEENTEAFF
- TRBJ1-1 - TRBV7-9 TGTGCCAGCAGCTTAGCGGCCACTGAAGCTTTCTTT CASSLAATEAFF
- TRBJ1-5 - TRBV27 TGTGCCAGCAGTTTATCCGGTGATCAGCCCCAGCATTTT CASSLSGDQPQHF
- TRBJ2-5 - TRBV30 TGTGCCTGGAGTCGAACAGGGTCGGAGACCCAGTACTTC CAWSRTGSETQYF
- TRBJ2-3 - TRBV10-3 TGTGCCATCAGTGAGCCAGTCACAGATACGCAGTATTTT CAISEPVTDTQYF